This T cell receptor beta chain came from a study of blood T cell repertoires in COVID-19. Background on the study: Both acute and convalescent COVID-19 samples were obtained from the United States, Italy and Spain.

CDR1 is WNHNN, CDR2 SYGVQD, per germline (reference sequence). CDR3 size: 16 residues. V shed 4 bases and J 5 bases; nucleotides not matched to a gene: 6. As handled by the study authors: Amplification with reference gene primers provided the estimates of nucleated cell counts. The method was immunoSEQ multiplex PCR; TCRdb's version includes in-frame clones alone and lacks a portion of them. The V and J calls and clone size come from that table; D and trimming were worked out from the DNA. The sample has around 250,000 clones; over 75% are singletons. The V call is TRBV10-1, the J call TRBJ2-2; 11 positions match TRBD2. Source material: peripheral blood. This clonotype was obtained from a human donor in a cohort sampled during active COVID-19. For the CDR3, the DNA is TGCGCCAGCAGTGCAACTAGCGGGAGAGGTACCGGGGAGCTGTTTTTT. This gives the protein CASSATSGRGTGELFF.